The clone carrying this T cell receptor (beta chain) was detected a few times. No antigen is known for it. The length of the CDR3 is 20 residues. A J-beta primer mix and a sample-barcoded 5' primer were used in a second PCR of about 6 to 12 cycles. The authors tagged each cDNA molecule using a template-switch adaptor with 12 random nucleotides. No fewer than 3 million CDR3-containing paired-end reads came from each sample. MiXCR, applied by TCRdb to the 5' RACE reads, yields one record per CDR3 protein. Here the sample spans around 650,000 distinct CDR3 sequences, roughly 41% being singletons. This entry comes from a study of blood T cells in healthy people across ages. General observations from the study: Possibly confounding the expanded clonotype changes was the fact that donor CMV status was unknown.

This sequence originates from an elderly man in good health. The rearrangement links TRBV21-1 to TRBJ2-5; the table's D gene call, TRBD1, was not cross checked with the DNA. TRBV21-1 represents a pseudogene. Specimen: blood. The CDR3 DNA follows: TGTGCCAGCAGCAAAGCGATAAGTGGAAGACAGGGGAAAACACAAGAGACCCAGTACTTC. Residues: CASSKAISGRQGKTQETQYF.